Described below is a single T cell receptor beta chain sequence and its context. This clonotype was detected ten times or more. The specificity of this receptor is unknown. No qualities accompany the bases; no much larger clone lies one base away. The data are from a study of early T cells in non-severe SARS-CoV-2 infection (TCRdb year 2021). The study in broad terms: Because TCR sequencing was done on bulk RNA from unsorted whole blood, the alpha and beta chains could not be paired.

General findings and caveats noted by the study authors: VDJdb matching was skewed toward anti-spike CD8 responses, so virus-specific expansions were likely underestimated and private and CD4 specificities were missed.

Set within a cohort of healthcare workers in London, UK, this nested case-control study involved weekly PCR testing of nasopharyngeal swabs along with blood sampling. Healthcare workers were recruited between 23 and 31 March 2020, during the week of the UK lockdown, and were followed weekly for up to about 16 weeks. Library generation was performed with 5' RACE. Sequencer: NextSeq 500. The TCR library protocol attached unique molecular identifiers to individual cDNA molecules to correct for sequencing error and PCR bias. Both TCR alpha and beta chains were sequenced, and tight co-correlation was observed between alpha and beta sequence abundances in each sample. On the study's bioinformatics: V gene, J gene and CDR3 annotation of TCR sequences was performed with Decombinator V4. TCRs were defined as expanded if a significant change between any two time points was detected under a Poisson model with p below 0.0001. Abundances of TCRs were expressed as counts per million after normalisation to the total number of TCRs sequenced in each sample. A search of VDJdb, accessed on 1 November 2021, was run for TCRs annotated to CMV, EBV and SARS-CoV-2, with TCRs annotated for multiple antigens excluded. TCRdb reanalyzed the raw reads on its own, using fastp at Q25 for trimming and MiXCR for clone calling, and kept in-frame beta chains. For every CDR3 protein sequence, its rows merge into one entry that carries the most common genes and DNA. The V and J calls and clone size are TCRdb's, not the authors'. This sample gives tens of thousands of distinct CDR3 sequences in total; approximately 12% of them show up just once. The top ten clonotypes cover over 1% of the sample.

This sequence originates from an adult who was a healthcare worker with PCR-confirmed SARS-CoV-2 infection or an uninfected control (not recorded which). The donor label of this sample is uncertain. The sample here was whole blood, taken at baseline.

DNA sequence: TGTGCCAGCAGCTTAGCGAACAGGGATAAAGCTTTCTTT. This encodes CASSLANRDKAFF. Recombination linked TRBV7-8 to TRBJ1-1; TRBD1 is a weak D gene call, 6 bases matching. For CDR1 and CDR2, the germline V gene lists SGHVS and FQNEAQ. The trim is 0 bases for V and 9 bases for J, with a gap of 11 bases between the germline ends. The CDR3 runs 13 residues from the cysteine to the phenylalanine. Of the read, only the CDR3 DNA is kept; its 39 bases are in frame from base 1.